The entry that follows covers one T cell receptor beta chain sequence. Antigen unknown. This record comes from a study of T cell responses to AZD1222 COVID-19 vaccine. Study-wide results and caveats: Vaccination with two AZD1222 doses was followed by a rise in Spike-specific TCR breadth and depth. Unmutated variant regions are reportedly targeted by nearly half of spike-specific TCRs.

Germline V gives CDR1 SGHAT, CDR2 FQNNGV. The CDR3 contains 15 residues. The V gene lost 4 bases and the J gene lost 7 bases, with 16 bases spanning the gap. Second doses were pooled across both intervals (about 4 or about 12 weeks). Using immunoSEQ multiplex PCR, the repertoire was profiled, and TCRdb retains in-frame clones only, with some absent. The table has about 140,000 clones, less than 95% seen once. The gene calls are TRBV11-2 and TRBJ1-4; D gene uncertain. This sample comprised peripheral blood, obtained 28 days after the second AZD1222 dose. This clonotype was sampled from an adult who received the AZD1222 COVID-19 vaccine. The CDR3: CASSSRPRAGEKLFF. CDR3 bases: TGTGCCAGCAGCTCTCGTCCGCGGGCGGGTGAAAAACTGTTTTTT.